These T cell receptor beta chains were read from a single sample in a study of cytomegalovirus exposure and HLA in healthy donors. The repertoire was sequenced with immunoSEQ multiplex PCR; TCRdb's copy has only in-frame clones and lacks some. The table records 110,000 or so clones, 83% of them present only once. The sequenced sample consisted of PBMCs. The source of these receptors is a man in his late teens or twenties in good health and CMV-seronegative. CDR3s include the opening cysteine and the closing phenylalanine or tryptophan. The D gene is left open where the match is weak. Clone size is stated in some rows and not others, as once, few, many or a class when expanded.

j_gene	d_gene	v_gene	abundance	CDR3aa	CDR3nt
TRBJ2-3	NA	TRBV5-1	NA	CASSLASTSTDTQYF	TGCGCCAGCAGCTTGGCTTCTACTAGCACAGATACGCAGTATTTT
TRBJ2-5	NA	TRBV30	NA	CAWSVEGGKETQYF	TGTGCCTGGAGTGTGGAGGGCGGGAAAGAGACCCAGTACTTC
TRBJ2-2	NA	TRBV9	NA	CASSVGRRNTGELFF	TGTGCCAGCAGCGTAGGCAGGCGAAACACCGGGGAGCTGTTTTTT
TRBJ2-7	TRBD2	TRBV7-8	NA	CASSLALAGGPPGEQYF	TGTGCCAGCAGCTTAGCGCTCGCGGGAGGGCCCCCGGGCGAGCAGTACTTC
TRBJ1-1	NA	TRBV29-1	NA	CSVYAGLSNTEAFF	TGCAGCGTTTACGCAGGTCTCTCGAACACTGAAGCTTTCTTT
TRBJ2-7	TRBD1	TRBV5-4	NA	CASSPTGTGFRYEQYF	TGTGCCAGCAGCCCCACCGGGACAGGGTTCCGTTACGAGCAGTACTTC
TRBJ2-5	TRBD2	TRBV28	once	CASSREGLRETQYF	TGTGCCAGCAGTAGGGAGGGGCTAAGGGAGACCCAGTACTTC
TRBJ1-1	TRBD1	TRBV6-5	once	CASSPDRGRAFF	TGTGCCAGCAGCCCAGACAGGGGTAGGGCCTTCTTT
TRBJ2-7	TRBD2	TRBV28	NA	CASSLIAGGFTISSYEQYF	TGTGCCAGCAGCCTCATAGCGGGAGGGTTTACCATAAGCTCCTACGAGCAGTACTTC
TRBJ2-5	TRBD2	TRBV9	once	CASSDGLAGGWETQYF	TGTGCCAGCAGTGACGGACTAGCGGGAGGGTGGGAGACCCAGTACTTC
TRBJ1-1	NA	TRBV29-1	NA	CSAHGLHTEAFF	TGCAGCGCCCATGGCCTTCACACTGAAGCTTTCTTT
TRBJ2-7	NA	TRBV6-1	NA	CASSTGWSYEQYF	TGTGCCAGCTCCACGGGATGGTCCTACGAGCAGTACTTC
TRBJ1-1	TRBD1	TRBV18	NA	CASSVGQAATEAFF	TGTGCCAGCTCAGTGGGACAGGCGGCCACTGAAGCTTTCTTT
TRBJ1-1	NA	TRBV7-2	NA	CASSPRAGNTEAFF	TGTGCCAGCAGCCCTAGGGCGGGGAACACTGAAGCTTTCTTT
TRBJ1-2	TRBD1	TRBV11-2	NA	CASSQRPGQGANTF	TGTGCCAGCAGCCAGAGGCCGGGACAGGGGGCCAACACCTTC
TRBJ1-5	NA	TRBV18	NA	CASSPLAVNSNQPQHF	TGTGCCAGCTCACCACTAGCCGTAAATAGCAATCAGCCCCAGCATTTT
TRBJ2-1	TRBD2	TRBV6-5	NA	CASSYSVLAGSGEQFF	TGTGCCAGCAGTTACTCCGTTCTAGCGGGCAGCGGGGAGCAGTTCTTC
TRBJ2-5	TRBD2	TRBV7-8	NA	CASSQTSGSRKTQYF	TGTGCCAGCAGCCAAACTAGCGGGAGCCGAAAGACCCAGTACTTC
TRBJ2-2	TRBD2	TRBV6-5	NA	CASSYDSGRFTGELFF	TGTGCCAGCAGTTACGATAGCGGGAGGTTCACCGGGGAGCTGTTTTTT
TRBJ2-3	TRBD2	TRBV7-2	once	CASSLDFSSGSTDTQYF	TGTGCCAGCAGCTTAGACTTCTCTAGCGGAAGCACAGATACGCAGTATTTT
TRBJ1-5	NA	TRBV28	NA	CASSGFDRKYSNQPQHF	TGTGCCAGCAGTGGATTCGACAGAAAGTATAGCAATCAGCCCCAGCATTTT
TRBJ2-1	NA	TRBV27	few	CASIGGVEDEQFF	TGTGCCAGCATCGGAGGGGTCGAAGATGAGCAGTTCTTC
TRBJ2-7	NA	TRBV7-2	NA	CASSPSYEQYF	TGTGCCAGCAGCCCTTCCTACGAGCAGTACTTC
TRBJ2-7	TRBD1	TRBV11-2	NA	CASSSDRADEQYF	TGTGCCAGCAGCTCGGACAGGGCGGACGAGCAGTACTTC
TRBJ1-1	TRBD1	TRBV12-5	NA	CASGPPADRWTEAFF	TGTGCTAGTGGTCCCCCGGCGGACAGGTGGACTGAAGCTTTCTTT
TRBJ2-7	NA	TRBV29-1	NA	CSVARWQGMREQYF	TGCAGCGTTGCCCGGTGGCAGGGTATGAGGGAGCAGTACTTC
TRBJ2-7	TRBD2	TRBV30	NA	CASRGGSAPGNSYEQYF	TGTGCCTCCCGCGGCGGGAGCGCACCAGGGAACTCCTACGAGCAGTACTTC
TRBJ1-3	NA	TRBV6-6	few	CASSSRRESGNTIYF	TGTGCCAGCAGTTCTAGGCGTGAATCTGGAAACACCATATATTTT
TRBJ2-1	NA	TRBV9	NA	CASSGPGTYNEQFF	TGTGCCAGCAGCGGACCGGGAACCTACAATGAGCAGTTCTTC
TRBJ2-2	NA	TRBV4-3	once	CASSQDFTGELFF	TGCGCCAGCAGCCAAGACTTCACCGGGGAGCTGTTTTTT
TRBJ1-2	NA	TRBV6-5	NA	CASSATHSLFYGYTF	TGTGCCAGCAGTGCGACCCACAGTTTGTTTTATGGCTACACCTTC
TRBJ2-1	NA	TRBV29-1	NA	CSSRTPTNEQFF	TGCAGCTCTAGGACTCCTACTAATGAGCAGTTCTTC
TRBJ1-3	TRBD1	TRBV7-9	once	CASSLRGGTAGNTIYF	TGTGCCAGCAGCTTAAGAGGTGGGACAGCCGGAAACACCATATATTTT
TRBJ2-1	TRBD2	TRBV27	NA	CASSTFERGENNEQFF	TGTGCCAGCAGTACATTCGAGCGGGGGGAAAACAATGAGCAGTTCTTC
TRBJ2-7	NA	TRBV6-6	NA	CASSLQVDRGYEQYF	TGTGCCAGTTCCCTCCAGGTCGACCGGGGTTACGAGCAGTACTTC
TRBJ2-1	NA	TRBV28	NA	CASSPLHRSPYNEQFF	TGTGCCAGCAGTCCCCTCCACAGGTCCCCTTACAATGAGCAGTTCTTC
TRBJ1-5	NA	TRBV27	NA	CASSLDSNQPQHF	TGTGCCAGCAGTTTAGATAGCAATCAGCCCCAGCACTTT
TRBJ2-1	TRBD2	TRBV4-1	NA	CASSRLANYNEQFF	TGTGCCAGCAGCCGACTAGCGAACTACAATGAGCAGTTCTTC
TRBJ2-1	TRBD2	TRBV6-1	NA	CASSEDLAGAAEQFF	TGTGCCAGCAGTGAAGACCTAGCGGGAGCCGCTGAGCAGTTCTTC
TRBJ2-1	TRBD1	TRBV29-1	NA	CSGLAGGINEQFF	TGCAGCGGACTGGCAGGGGGCATCAATGAGCAGTTCTTC
TRBJ1-4	TRBD1	TRBV6-5	NA	CASQRTGINEKLFF	TGTGCCAGCCAACGGACAGGGATTAATGAAAAACTGTTTTTT